This T cell receptor (beta chain) was identified in a study of identical twins. Findings and caveats of the study: Instead of following the same donors, the conclusions were based on cross-sectional statistical analysis.

From the 5' RACE reads, TCRdb called clonotypes with MiXCR, one entry per CDR3 protein. The sample has about 530,000 distinct CDR3 sequences; approximately 20% are singletons. About this clonotype itself: Antigen unknown.

Trimming removed 5 bases from V and 3 bases from J; junction bases left unmatched: 11. The CDR3 has 16 residues. These data were also reused for a study on yellow fever vaccine responses in identical twins.

This clonotype was sampled from a woman between 18 and 30 years old in good health. The specimen was CD4+ T cells sorted from blood. The V and J genes are TRBV12-3 or TRBV12-4 and TRBJ2-7; TRBD1 aligns across 9 bases. The CDR3 loop reads CASSPPPGQGIYEQYF. In nucleotides, the CDR3 is TGTGCCAGCAGTCCGCCCCCTGGACAGGGGATCTACGAGCAGTACTTC.